These 10 T cell receptor beta chains were sequenced from one sample in a study of regulatory T cells in long-lasting Graves disease. The authors built TCR beta libraries using iRepertoire HTBI primers and Arm-PCR of CDR3 regions. TCRdb independently ran MiXCR on the multiplex PCR reads; one entry per CDR3 protein. The sample shows 400,000 to 500,000 distinct CDR3 sequences, over 20% of them seen only once. Time point here: persistent/refractory GD, antithyroid drugs over 5 years with positive TRAb. Extracted RNA from PBMCs served as the source of the TCR library. The sequenced sample was peripheral blood mononuclear cells (PBMCs), obtained when the disease was refractory, from a patient treated with antithyroid drugs. These receptors originate from a female donor with Graves disease.

This clonotype appeared many times. J is TRBJ1-1 and V is TRBV5-1; 8 bases map to TRBD1. V was pared by 4 bases and J by 5 bases, with 7 bases of the junction left unmatched. Germline V gene data show CDR1 as SGHRS and CDR2 as YFSETQ. The CDR3 is 14 residues long. For the CDR3, the DNA is TGCGCCAGCAGCGACGGACAGGGAAGGACTGAAGCTTTCTTT. This gives the protein CASSDGQGRTEAFF.

This clonotype occurred many times. The chain combines TRBV20-1 with TRBJ1-6; 9 positions match TRBD1. The CDR3 is 13 residues long. In germline, CDR1 is DFQATT, CDR2 SNEGSKA (reference sequence). With V trimmed by 6 bases and J by 9 bases, 6 bases remained unmatched. Here the CDR3 DNA reads TGCAGTGCGCCCGGGACAGGGAGTTCACCCCTCCACTTT. Translated: CSAPGTGSSPLHF.

This clonotype has a handful of counts. This CDR3 is CATSPWQENTGELFF. In DNA, the CDR3 is TGCGCCACTTCCCCCTGGCAGGAGAACACCGGGGAGCTGTTTTTT. The gene calls are TRBV5-1 and TRBJ2-2; D unresolved. There are 15 residues in the CDR3. V was pared by 9 bases and J by 1 base, with 16 bases between. Germline V CDR1 and CDR2: SGHRS, YFSETQ.

The CDR3 reads CASSRRTSGSYEQYF. The CDR3 bases are TGTGCCAGCAGCCGTAGGACTAGCGGGAGCTATGAGCAGTACTTC. The chain uses TRBV3-1 and TRBJ2-5; 13 bases agree with TRBD2. The length of the CDR3 is 15 residues. With V trimmed by 4 bases and J by 11 bases, 10 bases remained unmatched. Germline assignment: CDR1 LGHDT and CDR2 YNNKEL (reference sequence).

This clonotype was picked up a small number of times. The J gene is TRBJ1-6, the V gene TRBV20-1; D unresolved. Germline V CDR1 and CDR2: DFQATT, SNEGSKA (reference sequence). The CDR3 covers 13 residues. Trimming removed 0 bases from V and 5 bases from J, with 5 bases in between. CDR3 in amino acids: CSAREANNSPLHF. CDR3 in DNA: TGCAGTGCTAGAGAGGCGAATAATTCACCCCTCCACTTT.

This clonotype was seen a handful of times. J is TRBJ1-5 and V is TRBV19; the D gene is possibly TRBD1 (5 bases). CDR3 size: 15 residues. Trimming pared 3 bases from V and 0 bases from J, leaving 9 bases between. Looked up from germline, CDR1 is LNHDA and CDR2 is SQIVND (reference sequence). DNA of the CDR3: TGTGCCAGTAGTATTTGGGGGAATAGCAATCAGCCCCAGCATTTT. It specifies CASSIWGNSNQPQHF.

Of note for this clonotype: This may come from a read error, since a much larger clone is one base off. This rearrangement joins TRBV6-2 or TRBV6-3 to TRBJ2-2; 7 bases match TRBD2. Germline V gives CDR1 MNHEY, CDR2 SVGEGT. The CDR3 consists of 16 residues. CDR3 residues: CASSSASGRNAGEPFF. The CDR3, as DNA: TGTGCCAGCAGTTCCGCTAGCGGTCGGAATGCCGGGGAGCCGTTTTTT.

This clonotype has ten or more counts. J is TRBJ2-7 and V is TRBV12-3 or TRBV12-4; a weak D match, TRBD1 (6 bases). The CDR3 is 14 amino acids. Trimming removed 5 bases at V and 2 bases at J, with 13 bases between. CDR3 coding DNA: TGTGCCAGCAGTGACCGGGACACAGCCTACGAGCAGTACTTC. This codes for CASSDRDTAYEQYF.

J is TRBJ2-3 and V is TRBV5-1; no firm D call. There are 14 residues in the CDR3. V dropped 4 bases and J dropped 0 bases, with 9 bases sitting between them. Germline CDR1 SGHRS, CDR2 YFSETQ. The CDR3 sequence: CASSPEASTDTQYF. The CDR3, as DNA: TGCGCCAGCAGCCCCGAAGCTAGCACAGATACGCAGTATTTT. The variable domain in full, completed from reference TRBV5-1 and TRBJ2-3, reads KAGVTQTPRYLIKTRGQQVTLSCSPISGHRSVSWYQQTPGQGLQFLFEYFSETQRNKGNFPGRFSGRQFSNSRSEMNVSTLELGDSALYLCASSPEASTDTQYFGPGTRLTVL.

This clonotype occurred many times. The rearrangement links TRBV6-5 to TRBJ1-1; TRBD1 matches 8 bases. With 3 bases clipped from V and 4 bases from J, the junction kept 10 bases outside the gene matches. Germline CDR1 is MNHEY and CDR2 is SVGAGI. The CDR3 spans 16 residues. CDR3 region: CASSYVQGASGTEAFF. DNA of the CDR3: TGTGCCAGCAGTTATGTCCAGGGGGCTTCTGGCACTGAAGCTTTCTTT.